The 8 T cell receptor beta chains presented below share a single source sample, sequenced in a study of blood T cell repertoires in COVID-19. Assay used: immunoSEQ multiplex PCR; TCRdb lists only in-frame clones, some missing. The sample records a few hundred thousand clones, roughly 80% being singletons. The sample consisted of peripheral blood. The receptors derive from a person aged 65 to 79 with COVID-19, enrolled during active disease.

The rearrangement links TRBV2 to TRBJ1-2; 11 nucleotides agree with TRBD1. Germline V gene sequence: CDR1 SNHLY, CDR2 FYNNEI. The CDR3 covers 14 residues. The V gene end was trimmed by 5 bases and the J gene end by 7 bases; junction bases not matched to a gene: 6. The chain's CDR3 is CASSRTGGTGGYTF. The CDR3 DNA follows: TGTGCCAGCAGTCGGACAGGGGGCACGGGTGGCTACACCTTC.

This chain connects TRBV19 to TRBJ1-6, with D uncertain. The CDR3 covers 13 residues. Germline lookup yields CDR1 LNHDA and CDR2 SQIVND (reference sequence). V was trimmed by 5 bases and J by 9 bases, leaving 11 bases between them. CDR3 sequence (DNA): TGTGCCAGTAGTCCCAGCGGGGTTTCACCCCTCCACTTT. Amino acids: CASSPSGVSPLHF.

A single count supports this clone. The gene calls are TRBV19 and TRBJ1-5; the D gene is possibly TRBD1 (6 bases). Trimming left V 7 bases short and J 7 bases short, with 11 bases between. This CDR3 has 12 amino acids. Per the germline V gene, CDR1 is LNHDA and CDR2 is SQIVND (reference sequence). The CDR3 nucleotides are TGTGCCAGTACCTTACAGGGACAGCCCCAGCATTTT. Its protein product is CASTLQGQPQHF.

The chain employs TRBV6-2 or TRBV6-3 and TRBJ2-2; 7 bases align to TRBD2. CDR3 length: 18 residues. With 5 bases clipped from V and 2 bases from J, the junction kept 14 bases outside the gene matches. Germline V CDR1 and CDR2: MNHEY, SVGEGT. The CDR3 DNA is TGTGCCAGCAGTCCCTATCGTGGGCGGGGGTATAACACCGGGGAGCTGTTTTTT. It yields the protein CASSPYRGRGYNTGELFF.

The chain has TRBV5-1 and TRBJ2-3; the match to TRBD2 covers 13 bases. Trimming removed 9 bases from V and 6 bases from J; junction bases left unmatched: 4. This CDR3 contains 13 residues. The germline CDR1 and CDR2 sequences are SGHRS and YFSETQ. The CDR3 sequence: CATTSGGADTQYF. The CDR3 DNA follows: TGCGCCACTACTAGCGGGGGGGCGGATACGCAGTATTTT. Looking up the rest from reference TRBV5-1 and TRBJ2-3 gives the full variable domain: KAGVTQTPRYLIKTRGQQVTLSCSPISGHRSVSWYQQTPGQGLQFLFEYFSETQRNKGNFPGRFSGRQFSNSRSEMNVSTLELGDSALYLCATTSGGADTQYFGPGTRLTVL.

The genes are TRBV9 and TRBJ1-2; TRBD1 might be the D (6 bases). Per the germline V gene, CDR1 is SGDLS and CDR2 is YYNGEE. Trimming cost V 2 bases and J 7 bases, with 15 bases left between them. There are 14 residues in the CDR3. The CDR3 protein is CASSVDLGARGYTF. CDR3 DNA: TGTGCCAGCAGCGTTGATCTGGGGGCGCGTGGCTACACCTTC.

This sequence joins TRBV5-6 and TRBJ2-5; 8 positions agree with TRBD1. Looked up from germline, CDR1 is SGHDT and CDR2 is YYEEEE. The CDR3 is made up of 15 amino acids. With 4 bases clipped from V and 4 bases from J, the junction kept 9 bases outside the gene matches. CDR3 region: CASSLQGAGGETQYF. CDR3 nucleotides: TGTGCCAGCAGCCTGCAGGGGGCTGGGGGAGAGACCCAGTACTTC.

This chain joins TRBV11-3 and TRBJ2-4; D might be TRBD2 (6 bases). Trimming stripped 2 bases from V and 4 bases from J, with 12 bases between. CDR3 length equals 15 residues. The germline CDR1 and CDR2 sequences are SGHNT and YENEEA. Here the CDR3 reads CASSLRPGGKNIQYF. The CDR3 DNA sequence: TGTGCCAGCAGCTTAAGGCCTGGGGGGAAAAACATTCAGTACTTC.